The 12 T cell receptor beta chains below all came from one sample that was sequenced in a study of blood T cells in healthy people across ages. Combining a sample-barcoded 5' primer with a J-beta primer mix, a second PCR ran for roughly 7 to 12 cycles. TCRdb used MiXCR to reprocess the 5' RACE reads, holding one entry per CDR3 protein. This table holds hundreds of thousands of distinct CDR3 sequences, under 25% found once. Sequencing was done on a sample of blood. Receptors were obtained from a man aged 70-80 years in good health.

The sample holds a few counts of this clonotype. This sequence joins TRBV7-2 and TRBJ2-1, with D unclear. The CDR3 runs to 15 residues. The V and J ends lost 2 bases and 5 bases respectively, with 13 bases between them. Germline V CDR1 and CDR2: SGHTA, FQGNSA. The CDR3 loop reads CASSLSLYANNEQFF. Written as DNA, the CDR3 is TGTGCCAGCAGCTTATCCCTGTACGCGAACAATGAGCAGTTCTTC.

This clonotype was observed a few times. The chain joins TRBV5-5 to TRBJ2-5; 11 nucleotides line up with TRBD2. With the DNA end fitting TRBJ2-1 better, the J assignment may be wrong. Germline loops: CDR1 SGHKS, CDR2 YYEKEE (reference sequence). The CDR3 covers 15 residues. The CDR3 loop reads CASSNTSGGYNEQFF. The CDR3 DNA reads TGTGCCAGCAGCAACACTAGCGGGGGATACAATGAGCAGTTCTTC.

This clonotype was counted a few times. This chain uses TRBV13 with TRBJ2-4; 9 bases align to TRBD2. V lost 1 base and J lost 6; bases outside the gene matches: 4. CDR3 length: 15 amino acids. Germline V gene sequence: CDR1 PRHDT, CDR2 FYEKMQ (reference sequence). The chain's CDR3 is CASSLDGTSRNIQYF. The DNA for the CDR3 is TGTGCCAGCAGCTTAGACGGGACTAGCAGAAACATTCAGTACTTC.

V usage is TRBV7-3 and J usage is TRBJ2-5; D call uncertain. The CDR3 has 14 amino acids. The germline V gene has CDR1 SGHTA and CDR2 FQGTGA. V was shortened by 1 base and J by 8 bases, with 14 bases between the two germline ends. CDR3 sequence reads: CASSLNQSPDTQYF. CDR3 coding DNA: TGTGCCAGCAGCTTAAACCAAAGCCCTGATACCCAGTACTTC. The full variable domain, its missing parts supplied by reference TRBV7-3 and TRBJ2-5, is GAGVSQTPSNKVTEKGKYVELRCDPISGHTALYWYRQSLGQGPEFLIYFQGTGAADDSGLPNDRFFAVRPEGSVSTLKIQRTERGDSAVYLCASSLNQSPDTQYFGPGTRLLVL.

This clonotype was recorded a few times. The chain couples TRBV7-3 to TRBJ2-5; D call uncertain. The germline CDR1 and CDR2 sequences are SGHTA and FQGTGA. The CDR3 has 13 amino acids. Trimming removed 5 bases from V and 4 bases from J, with 11 bases in between. In DNA form, the CDR3 reads TGTGCCAGCAGCGCGTGGACCGGAGAGACCCAGTACTTC. Translating it yields CASSAWTGETQYF. The full variable domain, rest sourced from reference TRBV7-3 and TRBJ2-5, is GAGVSQTPSNKVTEKGKYVELRCDPISGHTALYWYRQSLGQGPEFLIYFQGTGAADDSGLPNDRFFAVRPEGSVSTLKIQRTERGDSAVYLCASSAWTGETQYFGPGTRLLVL.

This clonotype was counted only a few times. The chain links TRBV6-5 to TRBJ2-4; 10 nucleotides align to TRBD2. CDR1 and CDR2 (germline): MNHEY, SVGAGI. The length of the CDR3 is 20 residues. V lost 2 bases to trimming and J lost 1 base; unmatched junction nucleotides: 14. The CDR3 region is CASSYRAPSGSSGAKNIQYF. The DNA for the CDR3 is TGTGCCAGCAGTTACAGGGCCCCTAGCGGGAGTAGTGGGGCCAAAAACATTCAGTACTTC.

This clonotype was counted a few times. This chain joins TRBV20-1 and TRBJ2-1; maybe TRBD1 (7 bases). Germline CDR1 is DFQATT and CDR2 is SNEGSKA (reference sequence). This CDR3 has 14 amino acids. V lost 3 bases to trimming and J lost 3 bases, with 12 bases between them. The CDR3 reads CSASGGGGYNEQFF. Here the CDR3 DNA reads TGCAGTGCTAGTGGAGGGGGCGGCTACAATGAGCAGTTCTTC.

This chain uses TRBV7-8 with TRBJ2-5; TRBD2 agrees at 12 bases. The CDR3 has 16 amino acids. CDR1 is SGHVS and CDR2 is FQNEAQ in the germline V gene. V lost 4 bases, J lost 1 base, and 4 bases stayed unmatched. Here the CDR3 reads CASSSLLAGGQETQYF. In nucleotides, the CDR3 is TGTGCCAGCAGCTCCTTACTAGCGGGAGGCCAAGAGACCCAGTACTTC.

This clonotype was seen ten or more times. The chain uses TRBV4-1 and TRBJ2-5, with 9 bases lining up with TRBD1. CDR3 length: 14 residues. Germline assignment: CDR1 MGHRA and CDR2 YSYEKL. V lost 3 bases to trimming and J lost 11 bases; unmatched junction nucleotides: 10. The CDR3 loop is CASSQPGQGQKQYF. CDR3 nucleotides: TGCGCCAGCAGCCAGCCGGGACAGGGTCAGAAGCAGTACTTC.

The J gene is TRBJ2-1, the V gene TRBV9; no clear D gene. Germline CDR1 SGDLS, CDR2 YYNGEE. V lost 0 bases and J 12 bases, leaving 13 bases between the germline ends. This CDR3 contains 13 residues. The CDR3 coding sequence is TGTGCCAGCAGCGTAGGTACAGAACTTGGGCAGTTCTTC. It specifies CASSVGTELGQFF.

This clonotype was counted a few times. The genes are TRBV23-1 and TRBJ2-7, with 8 bases lining up with TRBD1. TRBV23-1 carries the ORF label, with uncertain function. With V trimmed by 1 base and J by 4 bases, 9 bases remained unmatched. This CDR3 is built from 16 residues. CDR3 protein: CASSQFPSTGEYEQYF. DNA of the CDR3: TGCGCCAGCAGTCAATTTCCCTCGACAGGGGAATACGAGCAGTACTTC.

The chain employs TRBV29-1 and TRBJ2-3, with 7 nucleotides matching TRBD2. The CDR3 loop spans 17 amino acids. Germline-derived CDR1 and CDR2 are SQVTM and ANQGSEA. With V trimmed by 4 bases and J by 2 bases, 15 bases remained unmatched. The CDR3 region has the DNA TGCAGCGTTGCAGAGAGGCAAGCGGGGACTAACACAGATACGCAGTATTTT. Translated, it gives CSVAERQAGTNTDTQYF.